The TCR beta chain under discussion was sequenced for a study of cytomegalovirus exposure and HLA in healthy donors. The CDR3 extends over 15 amino acids. The germline V gene has CDR1 LGHNA and CDR2 YSLEER. V was clipped by 0 bases and J by 6 bases; unmatched bases: 7. PCR used 60 Vbeta primers and 13 Jbeta primers. Original processing notes: It was a later analysis that counted 75 million to 90 million unique TCR beta chains, of which about 10 million were shared. Data came from immunoSEQ multiplex PCR; TCRdb stores just in-frame clones and leaves some out. The V and J calls and clone size come from that table; D and trimming were worked out from the DNA. The sample yields about 180,000 clones, around three quarters seen once.

The gene calls are TRBV4-3 and TRBJ1-1, with 7 bases matching TRBD1. The sample consisted of PBMCs. The sequence derives from a woman in her 30s in good health and CMV-seronegative. The CDR3 DNA follows: TGCGCCAGCAGCCAAGACAACAGGGGAATACCTGAAGCTTTCTTT. Protein: CASSQDNRGIPEAFF.